This TCR beta chain was identified during a study of neoadjuvant anti-PD-1 for oral cavity cancer. Germline-derived CDR1 and CDR2 are LGHNT and FRNRAP. Trimming removed 2 bases from V and 5 bases from J, with 13 bases in between. The CDR3 has 15 amino acids. The sample holds a few counts of this clone. No culture or expansion preceded analysis of these blood cells. The table came from immunoSEQ multiplex PCR; TCRdb's copy has only in-frame clones and leaves some out. The sample has about 6,700 clones; 65% to 85% are singletons. The gene calls are TRBV12-5 and TRBJ1-5, with a weak D call TRBD1 (6 bases). The receptor comes from a person aged 35-79 years with oral cavity squamous cell carcinoma. The starting material was PBMCs, obtained before nivolumab (anti-PD-1) treatment. For the CDR3, the DNA is TGTGCTAGTGGTTTGAGAACAGGGCACGATCAGCCCCAGCATTTT. This translates into CASGLRTGHDQPQHF.